The next 27 T cell receptor beta chains were all read from a single sample in a study of siplizumab effects on memory and regulatory T cells. Method: immunoSEQ multiplex PCR; TCRdb's copy keeps in-frame clones and lacks some. Among under 100,000 clones, around 90% were seen once, and the ten largest hold around 1.6%. Material: Tregs sorted from blood. The receptors were sampled from a human donor in good health.

V is TRBV7-9 and J is TRBJ2-5; unclear D gene. Germline CDR1 and CDR2: SEHNR and FQNEAQ (reference sequence). The CDR3 consists of 11 residues. V dropped 5 bases and J dropped 4 bases, with 5 bases sitting between them. Written as DNA, the CDR3 is TGTGCCAGCAGCCCAGGAGAGACCCAGTACTTC. The encoded protein is CASSPGETQYF.

V gene TRBV10-3 combines with J gene TRBJ2-1, with TRBD1 matching 8 bases. V was clipped by 0 bases and J by 2 bases; unmatched bases: 9. This CDR3 is built from 18 residues. Germline-derived CDR1 and CDR2 are ENHRY and SYGVKD. As DNA, the CDR3 is TGTGCCATCAGTGAGTCAGGCTTAGGGACAGGTGCCTACAATGAGCAGTTCTTC. This gives the protein CAISESGLGTGAYNEQFF.

This chain connects TRBV7-9 to TRBJ1-1; D gene uncertain. The CDR3 is 12 residues long. The germline V gene encodes CDR1 SEHNR and CDR2 FQNEAQ (reference sequence). V was shortened by 2 bases and J by 9 bases, with 10 bases between the two germline ends. The CDR3 region has the DNA TGTGCCAGCAGCTTATTAGACGGAAAAGCTTTCTTT. Its translation: CASSLLDGKAFF.

This sequence joins TRBV29-1 and TRBJ2-3; possibly TRBD1 or TRBD2 for D (5 bases each). CDR3 size: 12 residues. The germline gives CDR1 SQVTM, CDR2 ANQGSEA. Trimming removed 4 bases at V and 2 bases at J, with 7 bases between. CDR3 residues: CSVGGDTDTQYF. CDR3 sequence (DNA): TGCAGCGTTGGAGGGGACACAGATACGCAGTATTTT.

The rearrangement joins TRBV2 to TRBJ1-4; D unclear. The ends were cut back, 8 bases at V and 7 bases at J, with 14 bases in the middle. The CDR3 totals 13 residues. Germline lookup yields CDR1 SNHLY and CDR2 FYNNEI. The CDR3 sequence is CASSVGWGEKLFF. CDR3 nucleotides: TGTGCCAGCTCAGTTGGTTGGGGTGAAAAACTGTTTTTT.

This clone was recorded a few times. This sequence joins TRBV28 and TRBJ2-7, with D possibly matching TRBD2 (7 bases). The CDR3 sequence is 16 residues long. The germline gives CDR1 MDHEN, CDR2 SYDVKM. Trimming left V 4 bases short and J 3 bases short, with 19 bases between. The CDR3 spells CASSWGWGGGNYEQYF. For the CDR3, the DNA is TGTGCCAGCAGTTGGGGTTGGGGAGGGGGGAACTACGAGCAGTACTTC. Supplemented by reference TRBV28 and TRBJ2-7, the full variable domain reads DVKVTQSSRYLVKRTGEKVFLECVQDMDHENMFWYRQDPGLGLRLIYFSYDVKMKEKGDIPEGYSVSREKKERFSLILESASTNQTSMYLCASSWGWGGGNYEQYFGPGTRLTVT.

Points on this clone: Being one base from a much bigger clone, this may be a read error. The V call is TRBV2, the J call TRBJ2-5; D remains unclear. The J call is doubtful: the DNA matches TRBJ2-7 better. The CDR3 runs to 10 residues. Germline CDR1 SNHLY, CDR2 FYNNEI. The CDR3 region has the DNA TGTGCCAGCAGTAACTACGAGCAGTACTTC. Translation: CASSNYEQYF.

The chain has TRBV5-5 and TRBJ1-3, with TRBD1 matching over 7 bases. The germline CDR1 and CDR2 sequences are SGHKS and YYEKEE (reference sequence). The CDR3 loop spans 14 amino acids. V was pared by 4 bases and J by 4 bases, with 5 bases of the junction left unmatched. CDR3 DNA sequence: TGTGCCAGCAGCCGGACAGGTTCAGGAAACACCATATATTTT. Encoded protein: CASSRTGSGNTIYF.

There are a few counts of this clone. The chain links TRBV27 to TRBJ1-1, with unresolved D. CDR3 length equals 14 residues. The germline V and J ends were trimmed by 2 bases and 5 bases, with 12 bases remaining between them. The germline V gene has CDR1 MNHEY and CDR2 SMNVEV (reference sequence). The chain's CDR3 is CASSLGPPSTEAFF. CDR3 bases: TGTGCCAGCAGTTTAGGACCTCCATCGACTGAAGCTTTCTTT.

CDR3 nucleotides: TGTGCCAGCAGGGAGCGGGGGGGTTTCGATGAGCAGTTCTTC. This codes for CASRERGGFDEQFF. The chain joins TRBV6-5 to TRBJ2-1; TRBD2 aligns across 10 bases. The CDR3 totals 14 residues. Germline V CDR1 and CDR2: MNHEY, SVGAGI. Unmatched junction bases numbered 7, after V lost 6 bases and J lost 8 bases.

This chain links TRBV4-1 with TRBJ1-2; D is unresolved. The CDR3 has 15 amino acids. V lost 4 bases to trimming and J lost 2 bases, with 14 bases between them. Per the germline V gene, CDR1 is MGHRA and CDR2 is YSYEKL. The CDR3 here is CASSPGRTDNYGYTF. Here the CDR3 DNA reads TGCGCCAGCAGCCCTGGGCGAACAGACAACTATGGCTACACCTTC.

This clone was counted between two and nine times. This sequence joins TRBV7-9 and TRBJ2-7; 11 bases agree with TRBD1. V shed 5 bases, J shed 5 bases, and the junction held 8 bases outside the gene matches. CDR3 length equals 15 residues. The germline V gene encodes CDR1 SEHNR and CDR2 FQNEAQ (reference sequence). CDR3 residues: CASSAWDRGGDEQYF. The CDR3 coding sequence is TGTGCCAGCAGCGCTTGGGACAGGGGGGGAGACGAGCAGTACTTC.

The chain uses TRBV6-5 and TRBJ1-5; D may be TRBD1 (6 bases). V gave up 5 bases and J gave up 6 bases, with 11 bases separating them. Germline CDR1 and CDR2: MNHEY and SVGAGI. The CDR3 has 13 amino acids. In nucleotides, the CDR3 is TGTGCCAGCAGTGTGGAGGGGGGTCAGCCCCAGCATTTT. It translates to CASSVEGGQPQHF.

CDR3 amino acids: CARASVGVAFF. For the CDR3, the DNA is TGTGCCAGGGCCAGTGTGGGGGTTGCTTTCTTT. V gene TRBV2 combines with J gene TRBJ1-1; perhaps TRBD1 as D (5 bases). V shed 9 bases and J shed 11 bases, with 16 bases lying between them. Germline V gene lookup returns CDR1 SNHLY and CDR2 FYNNEI. This CDR3 is 11 amino acids long.

This clone was seen a few times. V usage is TRBV7-3 and J usage is TRBJ2-5, with 8 bases aligning to TRBD2. With V trimmed by 5 bases and J by 1 base, 6 bases remained unmatched. Germline V gene data show CDR1 as SGHTA and CDR2 as FQGTGA. This CDR3 contains 15 residues. CDR3 nucleotide sequence: TGTGCCAGCAGCCCTGTAGCGGGGCCCCAAGAGACCCAGTACTTC. Its protein is CASSPVAGPQETQYF.

The chain joins TRBV7-9 to TRBJ1-2; 8 nucleotides agree with TRBD1. CDR3 length equals 14 residues. V shed 5 bases and J 3 bases; nucleotides not matched to a gene: 5. In germline, CDR1 is SEHNR, CDR2 FQNEAQ (reference sequence). CDR3 region: CASSALTGDYGYTF. CDR3 sequence (DNA): TGTGCCAGCAGCGCCTTGACAGGGGACTATGGCTACACCTTC.

The chain has TRBV30 and TRBJ2-1; TRBD2 aligns across 16 bases. V gave up 6 bases and J gave up 7 bases; unmatched junction bases: 6. This CDR3 is built from 15 residues. CDR1 GTSNPN and CDR2 SVGIG come from the germline V gene (reference sequence). The CDR3 region has the DNA TGTGCCTGCCTGAGGGGACTAGCGGGGGGGAATGAGCAGTTCTTC. Amino acids: CACLRGLAGGNEQFF.

In this sample, this clone turned up many times. This chain joins TRBV5-5 and TRBJ2-7; no clear D gene. The germline CDR1 and CDR2 sequences are SGHKS and YYEKEE (reference sequence). CDR3 length equals 15 residues. V was trimmed by 1 base and J by 0 bases, leaving 11 bases between them. The CDR3 is CASSLRAVPSYEQYF. Here the CDR3 DNA reads TGTGCCAGCAGCTTGCGGGCAGTGCCCTCCTACGAGCAGTACTTC.

CDR3 region: CASSESRTDEETQYF. Written as DNA, the CDR3 is TGCGCCAGCAGTGAGTCGAGGACTGATGAAGAGACCCAGTACTTC. The genes are TRBV10-1 and TRBJ2-5; TRBD2 is a possible D gene (5 bases). The CDR3 contains 15 residues. Germline V CDR1 and CDR2: WNHNN, SYGVQD (reference sequence). V was pared by 0 bases and J by 3 bases, with 11 bases between.

The chain uses TRBV5-4 and TRBJ1-6; no clear D. V lost 4 bases to trimming and J lost 5 bases, with 13 bases between them. This CDR3 comprises 15 residues. Germline V CDR1 and CDR2: SGHNT, YYREEE (reference sequence). The CDR3 nucleotides read TGTGCCAGCAGCCAAGATTCAGGAGATAATTCACCCCTCCACTTT. It is translated as CASSQDSGDNSPLHF.

This sequence joins TRBV25-1 and TRBJ1-3; TRBD1 might be the D (6 bases). Per germline, CDR1 MGHDK and CDR2 SYGVNS. The CDR3 extends over 15 amino acids. Trimming stripped 3 bases from V and 3 bases from J, with 12 bases between. The CDR3: CASSDEGVGGNTIYF. The CDR3 DNA follows: TGTGCCAGCAGTGACGAGGGGGTAGGTGGAAACACCATATATTTT.

This clone was seen once. CDR3 coding DNA: TGTGCCAGCAGCTTTCCCCCCTGGGGGGACTCTGGAAACACCATATATTTT. This translates into CASSFPPWGDSGNTIYF. The rearrangement links TRBV11-2 to TRBJ1-3; D perhaps matches TRBD1 (5 bases). The CDR3 spans 17 residues. The ends were cut back, 3 bases at V and 0 bases at J, with 15 bases in the middle. The germline V gene has CDR1 SGHAT and CDR2 FQNNGV.

The chain carries TRBV4-1 and TRBJ2-5; 7 nucleotides line up with TRBD2. Germline loops: CDR1 MGHRA, CDR2 YSYEKL. The CDR3 is 18 residues long. The J segment lost 5 bases and the V segment lost 3 bases, leaving 18 bases of the junction unmatched. The CDR3 here is CASSHSGIVGGYKETQYF. The CDR3 nucleotides read TGCGCCAGCAGCCACTCAGGGATCGTGGGGGGGTATAAGGAGACCCAGTACTTC.

DNA for the CDR3: TGTGCCAGCAGCAGTTGGCCCACTCAAGAATACGAGCAGTACTTC. Its translation: CASSSWPTQEYEQYF. The rearrangement uses TRBV5-4 and TRBJ2-7; D is uncertain. The V end lost 4 bases, the J end lost 4 bases, and 18 bases lay between the germline ends. Germline V gene sequence: CDR1 SGHNT, CDR2 YYREEE (reference sequence). The length of the CDR3 is 15 residues.

The chain combines TRBV4-2 with TRBJ2-3; 8 bases are shared with TRBD2. The CDR3 consists of 18 residues. CDR1 and CDR2 (germline): LGHNA, YNFKEQ. The trim removed 0 bases at V and 1 base at J, leaving 9 bases unmatched. The CDR3 DNA reads as TGTGCCAGCAGCCAAGATAGCGGGGTGGGCTATGGCACAGATACGCAGTATTTT. As protein: CASSQDSGVGYGTDTQYF.

This clone was seen once. The J gene is TRBJ1-1, the V gene TRBV19, with D possibly matching TRBD1 (5 bases). CDR1 is LNHDA and CDR2 is SQIVND in the germline V gene (reference sequence). V was shortened by 10 bases and J by 7 bases, with 22 bases between the two germline ends. This CDR3 has 14 amino acids. CDR3 sequence: CATLPGPQEIEAFF. CDR3 nucleotide sequence: TGTGCCACCCTACCGGGACCCCAGGAGATTGAAGCTTTCTTT.

The V gene is TRBV7-2, the J gene TRBJ2-1; a possible D gene is TRBD2 (5 bases). The CDR3 contains 15 residues. CDR1 and CDR2 from the germline V gene are SGHTA and FQGNSA. The V end lost 3 bases, the J end lost 1 base, and 10 bases lay between the germline ends. CDR3: CASSLLAYSYNEQFF. The CDR3 DNA follows: TGTGCCAGCAGCTTGTTAGCGTATTCCTACAATGAGCAGTTCTTC.